The 2 T cell receptor beta chains below come from one sample, sequenced in a study of a mutant IDH1 vaccine in newly diagnosed glioma. This sample's time point: week 35, safety follow-up. It was 300 ug of mutant IDH1 20-mer peptide that made up each vaccine dose, given with topical imiquimod. These receptors are not linked to any known antigen. Method: immunoSEQ multiplex PCR; TCRdb's copy keeps in-frame clones and lacks some. The table lists roughly 69,000 clones, around 86% of them singletons. The sequenced sample was PBMCs, obtained from a glioma patient whose treatment included an IDH1 peptide vaccine. The receptor source for this set is a man aged 25 to 40 with glioma.

The chain carries TRBV18 and TRBJ1-3; D gene uncertain. V was clipped by 5 bases and J by 2 bases, with 13 bases between them. The CDR3 contains 15 residues. Germline V gives CDR1 KGHSH, CDR2 LQKENI. The CDR3 bases are TGTGCCAGCTCAGGTACCCGGAGGGCTGGAAACACCATATATTTT. Protein: CASSGTRRAGNTIYF.

The CDR3 loop is CASSHSNTGELFF. For the CDR3, the DNA is TGCGCCAGCAGCCACTCGAACACCGGGGAGCTGTTTTTT. The genes are TRBV4-1 and TRBJ2-2; D remains ambiguous. V was pared by 3 bases and J by 0 bases, with 2 bases between. CDR1 and CDR2 (germline): MGHRA, YSYEKL. The length of the CDR3 is 13 residues.